This T cell receptor (beta chain) was sequenced for a study of a mutant IDH1 vaccine in newly diagnosed glioma (dated by TCRdb to 2020 to 2022). About the full investigation: Vaccination began 4-6 weeks after radiotherapy alone, or alongside temozolomide cycles in the chemotherapy-containing groups. Before enrollment, most patients had been given radiochemotherapy with temozolomide as standard therapy, while the rest had received either radiotherapy alone or temozolomide alone. Longitudinal TCRB deep sequencing was done for some 25 treated patients, wherever samples were available for exploratory analyses. Peripheral blood was drawn at six visits: V03 (baseline), V05, V07, V10, V12 and V13. The approximately 30 treated patients were approximately 62% male and 37.5% female, with a mean age of about 38 years. Visit V12 was the week-35 safety follow-up and visit V13 was the week-47 end of study.

Summary of the overall study and its limitations: Across multiple MHC alleles, vaccine-induced immune responses were seen in around 93% of patients. The authors stated that sample limitations prevented analyses of patient blood samples from being reproduced. PBMC samples for TCRB deep sequencing were selected based on availability. Changes in the top peripheral T cell clonotypes picked up by TCRB sequencing did not appear to be linked to pseudoprogression.

Libraries were constructed by the immunoSEQ multiplex PCR assay. Following the manufacturer's protocol, the hsTCRB Kit was used to amplify rearranged TCR beta chain sequences. An Illumina MiSeq was used to sequence the TCRB libraries. Per the authors' processing: Demultiplexing, trimming and gene mapping were performed with the kit vendor's proprietary platform. TCRdb obtained this table from immuneACCESS and retained in-frame rearrangements with V and J assigned. These tables miss some clones; where compared with another copy, unresolved V genes account for less than half of the shortfall, and the remainder is unexplained. The V and J calls and clone size come from that table; D and trimming were worked out from the DNA. Across this sample there are approximately 50,000 clones, with over 80% seen only once. The ten most abundant clones make up roughly 3.2% of the sample. Notes on this clone: The antigen it binds to is not known. Base qualities are not provided; no much larger clone lies one nucleotide away.

The sample's time point label, decoded: week 47, end of study. Each vaccine dose, consisting of 300 ug of a 20-mer mutant IDH1 peptide in Montanide, was administered subcutaneously with topical imiquimod. Patients were given eight vaccinations, in weeks 1, 3, 5, 7, 11, 15, 19 and 23, which matched visits V03 through V10. Donors had newly diagnosed WHO grade 3 or 4 IDH1-mutant astrocytomas with loss of nuclear ATRX. The samples were drawn from NOA16, a multicentre, single-arm, open-label phase I trial in Germany that tested a mutant IDH1 peptide vaccine in humans for the first time. Genomic DNA for TCRB sequencing was extracted from EDTA blood using the DNeasy Blood and Tissue Kit. The sequences come from PBMCs, collected from a glioma patient whose treatment included an IDH1 peptide vaccine. This clonotype was obtained from a woman aged 50 to 65 with glioma.

The CDR3 amino acid sequence is: CASSLRSGNEQYF. The DNA sequence is given as TGTGCCAGCAGCTTGAGGTCCGGGAACGAGCAGTACTTC. The rearranged chain carries TRBV5-6 and TRBJ2-7; TRBD2 could be the D gene, as 5 bases match. V gives up 1 base and J gives up 5 bases, and the segment between their germline ends measures 10 bases. Sequences SGHDT (CDR1) and YYEEEE (CDR2) are obtained from the germline V gene. The CDR3, cysteine through phenylalanine, is 13 amino acids long. Of the read, only the CDR3 DNA is kept; its 39 bases are in frame from base 1.